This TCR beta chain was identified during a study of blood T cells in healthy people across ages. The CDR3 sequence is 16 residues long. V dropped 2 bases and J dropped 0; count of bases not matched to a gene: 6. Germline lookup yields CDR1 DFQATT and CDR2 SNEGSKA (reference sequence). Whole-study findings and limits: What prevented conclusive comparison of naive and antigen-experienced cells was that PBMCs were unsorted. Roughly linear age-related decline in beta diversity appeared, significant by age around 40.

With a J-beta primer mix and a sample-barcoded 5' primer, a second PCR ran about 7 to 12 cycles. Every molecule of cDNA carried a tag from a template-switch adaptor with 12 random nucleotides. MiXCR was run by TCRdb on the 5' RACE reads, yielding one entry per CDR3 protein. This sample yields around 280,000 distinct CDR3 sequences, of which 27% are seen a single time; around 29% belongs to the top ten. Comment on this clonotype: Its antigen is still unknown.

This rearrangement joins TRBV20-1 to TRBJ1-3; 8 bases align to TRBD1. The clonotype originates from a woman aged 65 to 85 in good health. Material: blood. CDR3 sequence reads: CSARKRGTGSGNTIYF. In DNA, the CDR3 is TGCAGTGCTAGAAAGAGAGGGACAGGCTCTGGAAACACCATATATTTT.